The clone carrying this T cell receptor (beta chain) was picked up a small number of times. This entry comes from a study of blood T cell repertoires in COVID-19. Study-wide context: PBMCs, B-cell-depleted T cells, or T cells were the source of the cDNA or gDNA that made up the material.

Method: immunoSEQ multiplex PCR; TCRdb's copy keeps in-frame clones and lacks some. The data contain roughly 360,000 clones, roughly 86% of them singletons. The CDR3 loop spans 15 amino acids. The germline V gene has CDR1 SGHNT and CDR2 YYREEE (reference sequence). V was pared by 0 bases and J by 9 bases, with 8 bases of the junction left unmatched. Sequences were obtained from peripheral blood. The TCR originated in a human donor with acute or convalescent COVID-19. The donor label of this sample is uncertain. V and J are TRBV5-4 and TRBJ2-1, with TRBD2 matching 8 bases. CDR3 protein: CASSLGGAGDLEQFF. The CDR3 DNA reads TGTGCCAGCAGCTTGGGAGGAGCGGGAGATCTTGAGCAGTTCTTC.